This TCR beta chain was sequenced for a study of OX40 agonist ivuxolimab in advanced cancers. For the study at large: Ivuxolimab, an antibody that agonizes OX40 (CD134), was administered to the patients. Therapy given before enrollment (anti-PD-1, anti-PD-L1 or anti-CTLA-4) was allowed, and 40% to 45% had some. Study conclusions and caveats: Compared with CD4+, CD8+ T cells on average had more expanded clones.

The germline V gene has CDR1 MNHEY and CDR2 SVGAGI. Trimming removed 1 base at V and 7 bases at J, with 8 bases between. The CDR3 has 13 residues. Produced via immunoSEQ multiplex PCR; TCRdb's table is partial and in-frame only. The table lists roughly 62,000 clones, roughly 90% of them singletons, with 0.62% in the top ten. This clone occurred a few times. Its specificity is not known. The material was CD4+ or CD8+ T cells sorted from blood, obtained in a trial of the OX40 agonist ivuxolimab. The receptor comes from an adult with an advanced solid tumor such as melanoma, head and neck, liver or kidney cancer. This chain joins TRBV6-5 and TRBJ1-5, with D possibly being TRBD1 (6 bases). CDR3: CASSYLGGQPQHF. CDR3 coding DNA: TGTGCCAGCAGTTACTTAGGGGGGCAGCCCCAGCATTTT.